This T cell receptor (beta chain) was identified during a study of early stage breast cancer tumors. Sequencing was performed with immunoSEQ multiplex PCR; in TCRdb, only in-frame clones are kept and a portion is missing. The sample holds just under 30,000 clones, roughly four fifths seen once. Germline V gives CDR1 LNHDA, CDR2 SQIVND (reference sequence). J gave up 6 bases and V 11 bases, and 15 bases lay outside the gene matches. The CDR3 sequence is 14 residues long. This sequence originates from a person aged 45-65 years with breast cancer. Sequencing was done on a sample of blood. This sequence joins TRBV19 and TRBJ2-7; TRBD2 matches 8 bases. CDR3 protein: CAVGKAGEGGEQYF. CDR3 DNA: TGTGCCGTGGGGAAAGCGGGAGAGGGCGGCGAGCAGTACTTC.